This TCR beta chain originates from a study of cytomegalovirus exposure and HLA in healthy donors. General study points: The authors later found HLA-associated TCR beta chains more clonally expanded than equally common others. Further analysis was carried out later, and it showed several of the most significant clusters appearing linked to common viral pathogens.

The PCR used 60 Vbeta and 13 Jbeta primers. Method: immunoSEQ multiplex PCR; TCRdb's copy keeps in-frame clones and lacks some. This repertoire shows 150,000 to 200,000 clones, over 60% found once; its top ten account for 1.1%. Comment on this clone: Its cognate antigen is unknown.

The CDR3 consists of 13 residues. The V and J ends lost 4 bases and 4 bases respectively, with 10 bases between them. The germline CDR1 and CDR2 sequences are LGHNA and YSLEER. The clonotype originates from a woman in her 40s in good health and CMV-seronegative. Sequencing input: PBMCs. The chain is built from TRBV4-3 and TRBJ1-1; possibly TRBD1 for D (5 bases). CDR3 coding DNA: TGCGCCAGCAGCCCACCGGGACTCACTGAAGCTTTCTTT. It codes for CASSPPGLTEAFF.